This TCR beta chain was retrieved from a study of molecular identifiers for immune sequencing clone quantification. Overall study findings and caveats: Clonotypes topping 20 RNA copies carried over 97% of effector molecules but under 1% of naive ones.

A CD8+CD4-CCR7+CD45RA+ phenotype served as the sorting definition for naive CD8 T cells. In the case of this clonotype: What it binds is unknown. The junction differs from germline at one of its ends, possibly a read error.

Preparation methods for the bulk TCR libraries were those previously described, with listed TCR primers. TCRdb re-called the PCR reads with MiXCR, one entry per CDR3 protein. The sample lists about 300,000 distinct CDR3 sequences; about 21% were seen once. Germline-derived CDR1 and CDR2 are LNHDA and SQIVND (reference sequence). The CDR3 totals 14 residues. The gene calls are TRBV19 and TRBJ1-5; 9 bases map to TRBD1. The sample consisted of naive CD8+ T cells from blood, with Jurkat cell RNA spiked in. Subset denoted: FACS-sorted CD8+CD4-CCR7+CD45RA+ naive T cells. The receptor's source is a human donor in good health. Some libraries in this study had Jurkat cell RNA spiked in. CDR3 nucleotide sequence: TGTGTCAGTACCCTACAGGGGGCAGGTCAGCCCCAGCATTTT. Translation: CVSTLQGAGQPQHF.